Below are 6 T cell receptor beta chains sequenced from a single sample in a study of CD8 T cells in ankylosing spondylitis. Regarding the study as a whole: Typical of ankylosing spondylitis blood, it appeared, was a TCR beta motif of seven to nine highly homologous variants.

The antigens for these receptors are not known. TCRdb reanalysed the 5' RACE reads using MiXCR and keeps one entry per CDR3 protein. The sample lists roughly 670,000 distinct CDR3 sequences; around 17% were seen once. The sample consisted of blood, either unsorted or a sorted T cell fraction (not recorded which). These receptors all come from a male donor with ankylosing spondylitis.

This clonotype came up many times. The J gene is TRBJ1-1, the V gene TRBV12-3 or TRBV12-4; TRBD1 matches 7 bases. CDR3 length: 13 residues. Trimming at V came to 6 bases and at J to 10 bases, leaving 11 bases not matched to a gene. As DNA, the CDR3 is TGTGCCAGCAGACAAAACGACAGGGCCCGAGCTTTCTTT. Its protein product is CASRQNDRARAFF.

The rearrangement uses TRBV7-8 and TRBJ2-1; 7 bases match TRBD2. The CDR3 sequence is 12 residues long. Trimming cost V 5 bases and J 8 bases; bases outside gene matches: 3. From germline, CDR1 is SGHVS and CDR2 FQNEAQ. The CDR3 sequence is CASSRTRDEQFF. The CDR3 nucleotides read TGTGCCAGCAGCCGGACTAGGGATGAGCAGTTCTTC.

In this sample, this clonotype turned up a few times. This chain uses TRBV10-3 with TRBJ2-3; TRBD2 might be the D (6 bases). CDR1 ENHRY and CDR2 SYGVKD come from the germline V gene. This CDR3 spans 14 amino acids. Trimming pared 2 bases from V and 2 bases from J, leaving 8 bases between. CDR3 nucleotides: TGTGCCATCAGTGAGGGGGGGATCACAGATACGCAGTATTTT. This gives the protein CAISEGGITDTQYF.

This clonotype has a handful of counts. V usage is TRBV18 and J usage is TRBJ1-1, with 7 bases matching TRBD1. The germline CDR1 and CDR2 sequences are KGHSH and LQKENI. The J segment lost 2 bases and the V segment lost 2 bases, leaving 5 bases of the junction unmatched. CDR3 length equals 15 residues. CDR3 in DNA: TGTGCCAGCTCACCAGCTGGGACAGCCAACACTGAAGCTTTCTTT. It yields the protein CASSPAGTANTEAFF.

There are a few counts of this clonotype. The V and J genes are TRBV12-3 or TRBV12-4 and TRBJ1-5, with D possibly matching TRBD1 (5 bases). The CDR3 spans 17 residues. The V end was cut by 6 bases, the J end by 0 bases, with 18 bases between. DNA for the CDR3: TGTGCCAGCAGCAAAACCCTCCAGGGTGTTAGCAATCAGCCCCAGCATTTT. It yields the protein CASSKTLQGVSNQPQHF.

This clonotype was seen only a few times. The rearrangement links TRBV4-3 to TRBJ2-1; 13 bases map to TRBD2. The J segment lost 7 bases and the V segment lost 5 bases, leaving 5 bases of the junction unmatched. Per the germline V gene, CDR1 is LGHNA and CDR2 is YSLEER. The CDR3 loop spans 15 amino acids. CDR3 in DNA: TGCGCCAGCAGCACCGGGACTAGCGGGATGAATGAGCAGTTCTTC. It encodes CASSTGTSGMNEQFF.